This T cell receptor beta chain was identified in a study of T-cell memory formation after mild COVID-19. Between the trimmed V and J ends, which lost 8 bases and 2 bases, there was a span of 18 bases. The CDR3 has 15 residues. TCRdb passed the 5' RACE reads through MiXCR, listing each CDR3 protein once. This sample has 190,000 or so distinct CDR3 sequences, with about 22% found just once. This clonotype was counted between two and nine times. This clonotype was obtained from an adult woman who had mild COVID-19 (a few samples of this study predate the infection). Cell type and time point are not known. The J gene is TRBJ2-5, the V gene TRBV12-3 or TRBV12-4; a weak D match, TRBD1 (5 bases). The sample was PBMCs or a T cell subset sorted from them (not recorded which). The CDR3, as DNA: TGTGCCAGCTCGGGCCAGGGTGGAAAACAAGAGACCCAGTACTTC. It translates to CASSGQGGKQETQYF.